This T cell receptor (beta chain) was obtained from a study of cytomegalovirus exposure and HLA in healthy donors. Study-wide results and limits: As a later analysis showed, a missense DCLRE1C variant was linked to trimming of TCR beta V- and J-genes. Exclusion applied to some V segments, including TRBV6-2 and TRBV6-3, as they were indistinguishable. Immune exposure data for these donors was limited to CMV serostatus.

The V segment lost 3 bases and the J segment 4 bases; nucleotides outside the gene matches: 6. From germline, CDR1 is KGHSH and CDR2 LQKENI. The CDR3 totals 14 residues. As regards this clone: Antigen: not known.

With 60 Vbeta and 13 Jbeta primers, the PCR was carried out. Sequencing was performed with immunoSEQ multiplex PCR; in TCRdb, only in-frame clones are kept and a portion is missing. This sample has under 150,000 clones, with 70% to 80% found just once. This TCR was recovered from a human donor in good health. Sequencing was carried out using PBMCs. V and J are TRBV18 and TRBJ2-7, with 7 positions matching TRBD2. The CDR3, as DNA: TGTGCCAGCTCACCCGCGGGAGCGGGGTACGAGCAGTACTTC. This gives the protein CASSPAGAGYEQYF.